By share, the clone carrying this T cell receptor (beta chain) ranks as medium-sized. The antigen is unknown. The data stem from a study of T cells in Graves' hyperthyroidism and ophthalmopathy. The ends were cut back, 6 bases at V and 3 bases at J, with 11 bases in the middle. CDR3 size: 12 residues. Germline V gene data show CDR1 as DFQATT and CDR2 as SNEGSKA (reference sequence). Researchers took RNA transcripts and amplified the TCR beta CDR3 regions from them. A set of HTBI primers served as the primers for a first-round RT-PCR of the TCR CDR3. TCRdb used MiXCR to reprocess the multiplex PCR reads, holding one entry per CDR3 protein. The repertoire consists of 96,000 or so distinct CDR3 sequences, with under 65% occurring once and the leading ten covering 25% to 30%. Study conclusions and caveats: Most thyroid clonotypes that were expanded above 0.001 also turned up in blood. A median around 6.4 months before onset, the model predicted ophthalmopathy.

Input material: blood. V and J are TRBV20-1 and TRBJ1-2; TRBD1 is a possible D gene (6 bases). This sequence originates from a woman aged 35 to 49 with Graves' hyperthyroidism. The CDR3 spells CSAQTGDYGYTF. The CDR3 coding sequence is TGCAGTGCCCAGACAGGAGACTATGGCTACACCTTC.